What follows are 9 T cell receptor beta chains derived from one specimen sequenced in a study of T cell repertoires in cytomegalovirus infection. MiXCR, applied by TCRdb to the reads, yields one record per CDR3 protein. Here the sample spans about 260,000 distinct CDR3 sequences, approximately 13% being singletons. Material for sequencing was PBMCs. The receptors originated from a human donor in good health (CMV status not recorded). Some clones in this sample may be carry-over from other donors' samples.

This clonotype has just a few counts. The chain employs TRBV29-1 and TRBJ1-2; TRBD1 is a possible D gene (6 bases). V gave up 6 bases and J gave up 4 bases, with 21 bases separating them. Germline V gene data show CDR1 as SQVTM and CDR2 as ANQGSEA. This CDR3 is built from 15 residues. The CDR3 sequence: CSVPLVFQDSYGYTF. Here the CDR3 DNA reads TGCAGCGTCCCACTAGTATTCCAGGACAGCTATGGCTACACCTTC.

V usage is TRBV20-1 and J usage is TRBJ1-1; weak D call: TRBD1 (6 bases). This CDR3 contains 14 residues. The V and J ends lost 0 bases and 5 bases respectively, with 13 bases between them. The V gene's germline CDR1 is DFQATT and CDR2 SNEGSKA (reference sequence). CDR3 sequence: CSARDPWGQTEAFF. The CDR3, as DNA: TGCAGTGCTAGAGATCCCTGGGGGCAGACTGAAGCTTTCTTT.

The CDR3 DNA is TGTGCCACCAGCCACCGGGACAGAGTGTTCTACGAGCAGTACTTC. Residues: CATSHRDRVFYEQYF. This chain connects TRBV24-1 to TRBJ2-7; 7 nucleotides agree with TRBD1. With V trimmed by 7 bases and J by 3 bases, 11 bases remained unmatched. CDR3 length equals 15 residues. Looked up from germline, CDR1 is KGHDR and CDR2 is SFDVKD.

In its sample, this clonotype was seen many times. This CDR3 reads CATSEVDSASTDTQYF. The CDR3 DNA sequence: TGTGCCACCAGTGAAGTCGACAGTGCTAGCACAGATACGCAGTATTTT. This chain uses TRBV24-1 with TRBJ2-3; TRBD1 is a possible D gene (5 bases). CDR3 length: 16 residues. V lost 4 bases and J lost 0, with 13 bases in between. Per the germline V gene, CDR1 is KGHDR and CDR2 is SFDVKD.

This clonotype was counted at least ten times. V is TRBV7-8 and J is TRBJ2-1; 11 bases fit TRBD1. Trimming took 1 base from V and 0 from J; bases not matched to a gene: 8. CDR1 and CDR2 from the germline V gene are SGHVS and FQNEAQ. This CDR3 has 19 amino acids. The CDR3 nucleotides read TGTGCCAGCAGCTTAGTCGGGACAGGGGGTTTTCGCTCCTACAATGAGCAGTTCTTC. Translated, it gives CASSLVGTGGFRSYNEQFF.

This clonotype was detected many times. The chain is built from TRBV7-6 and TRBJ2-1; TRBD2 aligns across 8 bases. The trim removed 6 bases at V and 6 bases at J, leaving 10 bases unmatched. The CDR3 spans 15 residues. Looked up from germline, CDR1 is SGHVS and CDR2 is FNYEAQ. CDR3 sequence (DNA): TGTGCCAGCAGTCCGAACGGCCTAGCGGGCAATGAGCAGTTCTTC. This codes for CASSPNGLAGNEQFF.

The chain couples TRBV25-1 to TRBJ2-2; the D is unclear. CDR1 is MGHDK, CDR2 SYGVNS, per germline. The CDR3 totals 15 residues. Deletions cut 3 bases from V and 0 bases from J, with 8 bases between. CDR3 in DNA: TGTGCCAGCAGTGACACTTCGGCGAACACCGGGGAGCTGTTTTTT. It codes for CASSDTSANTGELFF.

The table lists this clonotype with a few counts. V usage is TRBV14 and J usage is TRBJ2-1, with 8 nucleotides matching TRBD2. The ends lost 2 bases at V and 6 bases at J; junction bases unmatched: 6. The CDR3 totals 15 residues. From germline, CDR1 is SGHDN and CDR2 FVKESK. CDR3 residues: CASSQMTGGSNEQFF. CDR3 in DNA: TGTGCCAGCAGCCAAATGACGGGAGGGTCCAATGAGCAGTTCTTC.

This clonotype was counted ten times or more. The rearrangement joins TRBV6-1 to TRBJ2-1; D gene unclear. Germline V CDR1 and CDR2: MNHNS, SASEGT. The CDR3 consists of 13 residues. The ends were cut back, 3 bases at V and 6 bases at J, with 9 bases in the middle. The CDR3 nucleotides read TGTGCCAGCAGTGACCCCCCCCCCAATGAGCAGTTCTTC. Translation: CASSDPPPNEQFF.